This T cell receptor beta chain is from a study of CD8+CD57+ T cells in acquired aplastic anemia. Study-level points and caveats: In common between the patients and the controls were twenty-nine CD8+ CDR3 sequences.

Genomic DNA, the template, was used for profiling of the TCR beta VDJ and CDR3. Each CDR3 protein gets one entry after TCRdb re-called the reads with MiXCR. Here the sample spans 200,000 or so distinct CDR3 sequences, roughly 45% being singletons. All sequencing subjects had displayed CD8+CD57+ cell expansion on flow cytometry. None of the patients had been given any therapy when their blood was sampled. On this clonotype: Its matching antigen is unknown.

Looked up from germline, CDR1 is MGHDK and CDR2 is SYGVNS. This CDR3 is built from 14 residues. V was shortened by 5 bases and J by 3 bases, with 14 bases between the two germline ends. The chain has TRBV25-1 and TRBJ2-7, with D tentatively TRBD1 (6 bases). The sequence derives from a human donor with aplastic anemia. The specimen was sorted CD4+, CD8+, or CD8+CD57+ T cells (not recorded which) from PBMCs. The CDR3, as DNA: TGTGCCAGCAGTCCCCCCGGGACACTCTACGAGCAGTACTTC. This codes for CASSPPGTLYEQYF.